Included here is one T cell receptor beta chain sequence, with context. Its antigen is not known. Germline CDR1 reads SQVTM; CDR2 reads ANQGSEA. The CDR3 consists of 15 residues. V was clipped by 2 bases and J by 4 bases; unmatched bases: 7. This record belongs to a study of shared clonotypes between healthy human individuals. Study information: The people who gave samples were a couple of women and a few men aged 18 to 49. Study findings and constraints: Represented diversity (both genetic and exposure-history) was limited by the small number of donors.

Profiling relied on immunoSEQ multiplex PCR, and the TCRdb table lists in-frame clones only, not all of them. In the table there are more than 2 million clones, roughly 96% of which are singletons. The rearrangement joins TRBV29-1 to TRBJ2-2; 7 bases are a match to TRBD1. The sequenced sample was naive CD4+ T cells sorted from blood. Subset indicated: CD45RA+ positively selected. This sequence was found in a man aged 18 to 30 in good health. CDR3 DNA: TGCAGCGTTGAAATGGGGACAGCTATCACCGGGGAGCTGTTTTTT. This gives the protein CSVEMGTAITGELFF.